This T cell receptor (beta chain) comes out of a study of blood T cell repertoires in COVID-19. For the study at large: Spain, Italy and the United States supplied samples that represented acute and convalescent COVID-19.

Produced via immunoSEQ multiplex PCR; TCRdb's table is partial and in-frame only. Of 250,000 to 350,000 clones listed, 70% to 85% were seen once; the top ten hold 0.87%. CDR1 and CDR2 (germline): LGHDT, YNNKEL (reference sequence). The CDR3 spans 14 residues. V dropped 7 bases and J dropped 2; count of bases not matched to a gene: 6. This receptor was obtained from a human donor with COVID-19, enrolled during active disease. The donor label of this sample is uncertain. The chain recombines TRBV3-1 (or the pseudogene TRBV3-2) with TRBJ1-2; 8 nucleotides align to TRBD1. Material: peripheral blood. The CDR3 DNA sequence: TGTGCCAGCAAGTCAGGGGGCTTGAACTATGGCTACACCTTC. Protein product: CASKSGGLNYGYTF.